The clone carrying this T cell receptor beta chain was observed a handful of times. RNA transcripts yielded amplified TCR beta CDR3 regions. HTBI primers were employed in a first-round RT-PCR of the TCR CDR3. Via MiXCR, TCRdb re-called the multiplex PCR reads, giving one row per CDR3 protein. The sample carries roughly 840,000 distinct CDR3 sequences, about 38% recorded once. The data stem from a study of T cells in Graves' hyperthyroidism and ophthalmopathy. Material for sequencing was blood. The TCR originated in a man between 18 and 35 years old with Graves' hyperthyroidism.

The DNA for the CDR3 is TGTGCCAGCAGCCCGGGGACAGCGGACCAAGAGACCCAGTACTTC. Its protein is CASSPGTADQETQYF. The chain carries TRBV3-1 and TRBJ2-5; 7 nucleotides align to TRBD1. This CDR3 has 15 amino acids. V shed 4 bases, J shed 0 bases, and the junction held 5 bases outside the gene matches. Per the germline V gene, CDR1 is LGHDT and CDR2 is YNNKEL (reference sequence).